Listed below are T cell receptor beta chains from one sample, sequenced in a study of regulatory T cells in long-lasting Graves disease. TCRdb re-analysed the multiplex PCR reads in MiXCR, keeping a single row per CDR3 protein. This sample has hundreds of thousands of distinct CDR3 sequences, with approximately 15% found just once. These data are also associated with another study on T cells in Graves' hyperthyroidism and ophthalmopathy.

The sequenced sample was peripheral blood mononuclear cells (PBMCs), obtained at new diagnosis, from a patient treated with antithyroid drugs. The receptors derive from a woman in her twenties or thirties with Graves disease. Each CDR3 is given with its conserved first and last residue. D genes are given only for firm matches. Some rows mark clone size as missing; the rest say once, few, many or name a class of expanded clone.

D gene	clone size	V gene	J gene	CDR3 DNA	CDR3 protein
-	once	TRBV5-4	TRBJ1-4	TGTGCCAGCAGCATGAATCAGGGAGCTAATGAAAAACTGTTTTTT	CASSMNQGANEKLFF
-	-	TRBV28	TRBJ2-4	TGTGCCAGCACCGCGGTGTCCAAAGGAATTCAGTACTTC	CASTAVSKGIQYF
-	-	TRBV7-3	TRBJ1-4	TGTGCCAGCAGCCCCGCGGGGGGACACCTCAGCGAAAAACTGTTTTTT	CASSPAGGHLSEKLFF
-	few	TRBV19	TRBJ2-7	TGTGCCAGTACCCCAAGTAGGGGCCCAGTCTACGAGCAGTACTTC	CASTPSRGPVYEQYF
-	-	TRBV7-9	TRBJ2-1	TGTGCCAGCAGCTTAAATGGCGGCTACAATGAGCAGTTCTTC	CASSLNGGYNEQFF
TRBD2	many	TRBV6-1	TRBJ2-5	TGTGCCGGGAATCGGGTGCGGGGGGAGACCCAGTACTTC	CAGNRVRGETQYF
-	many	TRBV9	TRBJ1-2	TGTGCCAGCAGCGTAAGCGACGCGGGCGGCTACACCTTC	CASSVSDAGGYTF
-	-	TRBV5-1	TRBJ1-4	TGCGCCAGCACCCGGACCGGGGGGGAGGGCGAAAAACTGTTTTTT	CASTRTGGEGEKLFF
TRBD1	-	TRBV7-3	TRBJ2-1	TGTGCCAGCAGCTTAAGGGACAGGGTCAAGAGGTCCTACAATGAGCAGTTCTTC	CASSLRDRVKRSYNEQFF
-	few	TRBV27	TRBJ2-7	TGTGCCAGCGGACTCAGGGGACCCTACGAGCAGTACTTC	CASGLRGPYEQYF
TRBD1	many	TRBV12-3/TRBV12-4	TRBJ2-3	TGTGCCAGCAGTTTCGGGACAGCGAGCACAGATACGCAGTATTTT	CASSFGTASTDTQYF
-	many	TRBV20-1	TRBJ2-1	TGCAGTGCTAATCAACCGACAGGTACCAAGGTCAATGAGCAGTTCTTC	CSANQPTGTKVNEQFF
TRBD1	-	TRBV10-2	TRBJ1-5	TGCGCCAGCAGCCCCGAGACAGGGTATCAGCCCCAGCATTTT	CASSPETGYQPQHF
-	many	TRBV7-3	TRBJ1-1	TGTGCCAGCAGCTCGAATGTGGGAGGGGAAGCTTTCTTT	CASSSNVGGEAFF
-	-	TRBV15	TRBJ2-1	TGTGCCACCAGCAGAGTCAGCTCGGGCGGTGAGCAGTTCTTC	CATSRVSSGGEQFF
-	-	TRBV2	TRBJ2-5	TGTGCCAGCAGTGACACCGATTTTGTCCAAGAGACCCAGTACTTC	CASSDTDFVQETQYF
TRBD1	many	TRBV27	TRBJ1-1	TGTGCCAGCAGAGGGAGCAGGGGGTTTGCTTTCTTT	CASRGSRGFAFF
TRBD2	many	TRBV7-6	TRBJ2-3	TGTGCCAGCAGCTTAAAGACTAGCGGGACTCACATTAGCACAGATACGCAGTATTTT	CASSLKTSGTHISTDTQYF
TRBD2	-	TRBV5-1	TRBJ2-3	TGCGCCAGCAGCGACGGGACTAGTTACGATACGCGGTATTTT	CASSDGTSYDTRYF
TRBD1	many	TRBV10-2	TRBJ1-5	TGCGCCAGCACCCCAAGCGACAGGGGGTCTAATCAGCCCCAGCATTTT	CASTPSDRGSNQPQHF
-	many	TRBV6-1	TRBJ1-4	TGTGCCAGCAGTCTCCACAGACGCCATGAAAAACTGTTTTTT	CASSLHRRHEKLFF
-	few	TRBV6-2/TRBV6-3	TRBJ2-2	TGTGCCAGCAGTTTTAGAGGGGGGTACACCGGGGAGCTGTTTTTT	CASSFRGGYTGELFF
-	many	TRBV2	TRBJ2-1	TGTGCCAGCAGTGCGGGAAGCGGGTACAATGAGCAGTTCTTC	CASSAGSGYNEQFF
TRBD1	many	TRBV15	TRBJ1-5	TGTGCCACCACGACAGGGTTAAGCCAGCCCCAGCATTTT	CATTTGLSQPQHF
-	few	TRBV7-9	TRBJ2-7	TGTGCCAGCAGCTTAGCACCGGGATCCCAGCCTGGCGAGCAGTACTTC	CASSLAPGSQPGEQYF
TRBD1	many	TRBV7-9	TRBJ1-2	TGTGCCGGAGTGACAGGGGTACGCGATGGCTACACCTTC	CAGVTGVRDGYTF
TRBD1	-	TRBV5-6	TRBJ1-5	TGTGCCAGCAGCTTCTGGGACAGGGGCCATCAGCCCCAGCATTTT	CASSFWDRGHQPQHF
TRBD2	-	TRBV3-1	TRBJ2-7	TGTGCCAGCAGCCCTACTAGCGGGTATTACGAGCAGTACTTC	CASSPTSGYYEQYF
-	many	TRBV28	TRBJ2-5	TGTGCCAGCAGTTCACCCGGAGGAATCGAGACCCAGTACTTC	CASSSPGGIETQYF
-	few	TRBV19	TRBJ2-5	TGTGCCAGTAGTACCCCCTCGGGGGAACAAGAGACCCAGTACTTC	CASSTPSGEQETQYF
-	many	TRBV19	TRBJ1-1	TGTGCCAGTAGTATACGGCCAGTGAACACTGAAGCTTTCTTT	CASSIRPVNTEAFF
-	many	TRBV28	TRBJ1-2	TGTGCCAGCACCTTCGGAGGCCTTGGTGGCTACACCTTC	CASTFGGLGGYTF
-	few	TRBV27	TRBJ2-7	TGTGCCAGCAGTTCGGCCGGGGCGGAGCAGTACTTC	CASSSAGAEQYF
TRBD1	-	TRBV19	TRBJ2-3	TGTGCCAGTAGATGGGACAGGAGCACAGATACGCAGTATTTT	CASRWDRSTDTQYF
-	-	TRBV11-2	TRBJ2-2	TGTGCCAGCAGCTTAGCCCTGTCGGGGGCTGGCGGGGAGCTGTTTTTT	CASSLALSGAGGELFF
TRBD2	many	TRBV7-2	TRBJ2-3	TGTGCCAGCAGCTTCGGCGGGGGGCCACTTAGCACAGATACGCAGTATTTT	CASSFGGGPLSTDTQYF
-	once	TRBV4-1	TRBJ2-7	TGCGCCAGCAGCCAAGTGGCCCGGGACGGGAAATACGAGCAGTACTTC	CASSQVARDGKYEQYF
-	many	TRBV14	TRBJ2-7	TGTGCCAGCAGCCAGTCCCACTACGAGCAGTACTTC	CASSQSHYEQYF
-	few	TRBV28	TRBJ2-3	TGTGCCAGCAGTTTATTTGGAGTCACAGATACGCAGTATTTT	CASSLFGVTDTQYF
-	-	TRBV7-9	TRBJ1-1	TGTGCCAGCAGCTCACCGCATGAAGCTTTCTTT	CASSSPHEAFF
TRBD2	many	TRBV7-6	TRBJ2-2	TGTGCCAGCAGCTCCCGGACTAGCGGGAACGGGGAGCTGTTTTTT	CASSSRTSGNGELFF
-	-	TRBV5-1	TRBJ2-6	TGTGCCAGCAGCTTTAGCCCAGTAGAATCCAACGTCCTGACTTTC	CASSFSPVESNVLTF
-	many	TRBV2	TRBJ1-6	TGTGCCAGCACCAGGGCCTATAATTCACCCCTCCACTTT	CASTRAYNSPLHF
TRBD2	-	TRBV6-2/TRBV6-3	TRBJ2-3	TGTGCCAGCAGTTACGTGGGAGGGCCATATACGCAGTATTTT	CASSYVGGPYTQYF
-	once	TRBV5-6	TRBJ1-1	TGTGCCAGCAGCCTGGCGGGGTTTGAAGCTTTCTTT	CASSLAGFEAFF
-	many	TRBV5-5	TRBJ1-5	TGTGCCAGCGGGGGGGCTGGGAATCAGCCCCAGCATTTT	CASGGAGNQPQHF
-	-	TRBV20-1	TRBJ1-5	TGCAGTGCTAGGGTGGGGCAGAGCAATCAGCCCCAGCATTTT	CSARVGQSNQPQHF
TRBD2	few	TRBV7-2	TRBJ2-3	TGTGCCAGCAGCCCGAGACTAGCGCTAATTAGCACAGATACGCAGTATTTT	CASSPRLALISTDTQYF
-	few	TRBV20-1	TRBJ1-3	TGCAGTGCTAGAGACACCTCACAGCCCGCTGCCGGAAACACCATATATTTT	CSARDTSQPAAGNTIYF